The TCR beta chain described here comes from a study of T cell changes during pregnancy in multiple sclerosis. Using immunoSEQ multiplex PCR, the repertoire was profiled, and TCRdb retains in-frame clones only, with some absent. The sample lists tens of thousands of clones; about 91% were seen once. The CDR3 spans 16 residues. Germline lookup yields CDR1 SGHTA and CDR2 FQGTGA. Trimming took off 2 bases at V and 7 bases at J, with 17 bases between the two ends. The receptor comes from a female donor with multiple sclerosis, enrolled in a pregnancy study. The chain recombines TRBV7-3 with TRBJ2-2; D not resolved. The material sequenced was CD8+ T cells from peripheral blood mononuclear cells, taken before pregnancy. CDR3 sequence: CASSLRCVRVGGELFF. In DNA, the CDR3 is TGTGCCAGCAGCTTACGGTGTGTCCGGGTGGGCGGGGAGCTGTTTTTT. Using reference TRBV7-3 and TRBJ2-2 for the parts outside the CDR3, the full variable domain is GAGVSQTPSNKVTEKGKYVELRCDPISGHTALYWYRQSLGQGPEFLIYFQGTGAADDSGLPNDRFFAVRPEGSVSTLKIQRTERGDSAVYLCASSLRCVRVGGELFFGEGSRLTVL.